This is a list of T cell receptor beta chains from one sample in a study of blood T cell repertoires in COVID-19. Data came from immunoSEQ multiplex PCR; TCRdb stores just in-frame clones and leaves some out. The table records tens of thousands of clones, 79% of them present only once. Sequencing was carried out using peripheral blood. Receptors originate from a man aged 55 to 70 with active or convalescent COVID-19. Each CDR3 is given with its conserved first and last residue. D genes are given only for firm matches. Rows may omit the clone size; those that give it use once, few, many or a size class.

j_call | clone_size | d_call | v_call | cdr3_aa | cdr3_nt
TRBJ1-5 | once | - | TRBV28 | CASSPLYQPQHF | TGTGCCAGCAGTCCCCTTTATCAGCCCCAGCATTTT
TRBJ1-5 | - | TRBD1 | TRBV7-6 | CASSLQGAHQPQHF | TGTGCCAGCAGCTTACAGGGGGCGCATCAGCCCCAGCATTTT
TRBJ1-6 | - | - | TRBV7-2 | CASSPGGSYNSPLHF | TGTGCCAGCAGCCCGGGGGGCTCCTATAATTCACCCCTCCACTTT
TRBJ1-6 | - | - | TRBV7-8 | CASSPRLGDNSPLHF | TGTGCCAGCAGCCCCCGGTTAGGGGATAATTCACCCCTCCACTTT
TRBJ2-7 | - | - | TRBV7-5 | CVRSLACFQRRISAEQYF | TGTGTCAGAAGCTTAGCGTGCTTTCAGCGACGGATTTCGGCCGAGCAGTACTTC
TRBJ1-3 | - | - | TRBV15 | CATSRDQGGGNTIYF | TGTGCCACCAGCAGAGATCAAGGGGGAGGAAACACCATATATTTT
TRBJ1-6 | - | TRBD1 | TRBV11-2 | CASVWDRGLYNSPLHF | TGTGCCAGCGTCTGGGACAGGGGGCTCTATAATTCACCCCTCCACTTT
TRBJ1-4 | - | - | TRBV7-2 | CASSFNSNEKLFF | TGTGCCAGCAGCTTTAACTCTAATGAAAAACTGTTTTTT
TRBJ1-2 | - | - | TRBV5-1 | CASSPGGSLLYGYTF | TGCGCCAGCAGCCCGGGTGGCAGCTTACTATATGGCTACACCTTC
TRBJ1-6 | once | TRBD1 | TRBV5-6 | CASSPGTGGFNSPLHF | TGTGCCAGCAGCCCCGGGACAGGGGGCTTCAATTCACCCCTCCACTTT
TRBJ2-2 | - | TRBD1 | TRBV19 | CASSIGRGGRDRVVKNTGELFF | TGTGCCAGTAGTATAGGAAGGGGAGGGCGGGACAGGGTTGTAAAGAACACCGGGGAGCTGTTTTTT
TRBJ2-3 | - | TRBD2 | TRBV7-2 | CASSTLAFDVDTQYF | TGTGCCAGCAGCACACTAGCGTTCGATGTGGATACGCAGTATTTT
TRBJ1-3 | - | - | TRBV3-1/TRBV3-2 | CASTFDGGPGNTIYF | TGTGCCAGCACCTTTGACGGGGGACCTGGAAACACCATATATTTT
TRBJ1-3 | - | - | TRBV3-1/TRBV3-2 | CASSQDRVSGNTIYF | TGTGCCAGCAGCCAAGACAGGGTGTCAGGAAACACCATATATTTT
TRBJ1-2 | few | TRBD1 | TRBV2 | CASSTGQGDGYTF | TGTGCCAGCAGTACGGGACAGGGGGATGGCTACACCTTC
TRBJ2-3 | - | - | TRBV29-1 | CSVEGGWWGTDTQYF | TGCAGCGTAGAGGGGGGGTGGTGGGGCACAGATACGCAGTATTTT
TRBJ1-4 | - | TRBD1 | TRBV4-1 | CASSQTPTGGKEKLFF | TGCGCCAGCAGCCAGACCCCGACAGGGGGCAAGGAAAAACTGTTTTTT
TRBJ2-3 | - | - | TRBV28 | CASRGAATDTQYF | TGTGCCAGCAGGGGAGCGGCCACAGATACGCAGTATTTT
TRBJ1-1 | - | - | TRBV19 | CASIGEKAFF | TGTGCCAGTATCGGGGAAAAAGCTTTCTTT
TRBJ1-4 | - | - | TRBV6-4 | CASSKPGEKLFF | TGTGCCAGCAGTAAGCCGGGGGAAAAACTGTTTTTT
TRBJ1-1 | - | - | TRBV7-8 | CASSTRTEIEAFF | TGTGCCAGCAGCACCCGGACAGAGATTGAAGCTTTCTTT
TRBJ1-3 | - | - | TRBV29-1 | CSVSLSGNTIYF | TGCAGCGTTTCCCTCTCTGGAAACACCATATATTTT
TRBJ2-7 | - | - | TRBV5-6 | CASSLGFSSYEQYF | TGTGCCAGCAGCTTGGGGTTCAGCTCCTACGAGCAGTACTTC
TRBJ2-5 | - | - | TRBV7-3 | CASSLSPGETQYF | TGTGCCAGCAGCTTAAGTCCAGGAGAGACCCAGTACTTC
TRBJ2-7 | - | - | TRBV2 | CASRLGGSSYEQYF | TGTGCCAGCAGGCTCGGGGGAAGCTCCTACGAGCAGTACTTC
TRBJ2-3 | - | TRBD2 | TRBV30 | CAWSGSSGGSNTQYF | TGTGCCTGGAGTGGGAGTAGCGGGGGATCAAATACGCAGTATTTT
TRBJ1-1 | - | - | TRBV14 | CASSQVIQGVGRVAFF | TGTGCCAGCAGCCAAGTTATACAGGGAGTTGGTCGGGTAGCTTTCTTT
TRBJ1-1 | - | - | TRBV19 | CASSINGEADTEAFF | TGTGCCAGTAGTATAAATGGGGAAGCGGACACTGAAGCTTTCTTT
TRBJ2-7 | - | - | TRBV28 | CASTSRHASYEQYF | TGTGCCAGCACCTCCAGACATGCTTCCTACGAGCAGTACTTC
TRBJ1-1 | - | TRBD1 | TRBV5-1 | CASSPRQGILAEAFF | TGCGCCAGCAGCCCCCGACAGGGGATACTGGCTGAAGCTTTCTTT
TRBJ2-7 | - | - | TRBV4-3 | CASSQDQGSFYEQYF | TGCGCCAGCAGCCAAGATCAGGGTAGCTTCTACGAGCAGTACTTC
TRBJ2-5 | - | - | TRBV7-7 | CASSLALQGRGVTQYF | TGTGCCAGCAGCTTAGCACTACAGGGAAGAGGTGTTACCCAGTACTTC
TRBJ2-1 | - | TRBD1 | TRBV7-7 | CASSQDRDNEQFF | TGTGCCAGCAGCCAGGACAGGGACAATGAGCAGTTCTTC
TRBJ2-1 | - | - | TRBV5-8 | CASSFIIGQSSYNEQFF | TGTGCCAGCAGCTTTATTATAGGACAGAGCTCCTACAATGAGCAGTTCTTC
TRBJ2-1 | - | TRBD1 | TRBV5-1 | CASSPRAGTGVNEQFF | TGCGCCAGCAGCCCCCGAGCCGGGACAGGGGTCAATGAGCAGTTCTTC
TRBJ1-3 | - | - | TRBV9 | CASSVLGGSSGNTIYF | TGTGCCAGCAGCGTACTGGGGGGAAGCTCTGGAAACACCATATATTTT
TRBJ1-1 | few | - | TRBV7-2 | CASSFGGARDTEAFF | TGTGCCAGCAGCTTTGGGGGGGCGAGGGACACTGAAGCTTTCTTT
TRBJ2-3 | once | - | TRBV4-1 | CASSQGLPRTDTQYF | TGCGCCAGCAGCCAGGGACTCCCACGCACAGATACGCAGTATTTT
TRBJ2-3 | - | TRBD2 | TRBV2 | CASRSGGNTDTQYF | TGTGCCAGCAGAAGCGGGGGGAACACAGATACGCAGTATTTT
TRBJ2-3 | - | TRBD1 | TRBV19 | CASSLRTGVGGDTQYF | TGTGCCAGTAGTCTCAGGACAGGGGTGGGAGGAGATACGCAGTATTTT
TRBJ1-4 | - | TRBD1 | TRBV3-1/TRBV3-2 | CASSQALKRDRGSRNEKLFF | TGTGCCAGCAGCCAGGCCTTAAAGAGGGACAGGGGGTCCCGTAATGAAAAACTGTTTTTT
TRBJ2-5 | - | TRBD1 | TRBV7-2 | CASSLRGQGMPETQYF | TGTGCCAGCAGCTTGAGAGGACAGGGGATGCCAGAGACCCAGTACTTC
TRBJ2-2 | - | TRBD1 | TRBV15 | CATSRGEGGRTGELFF | TGTGCCACCAGCAGAGGGGAAGGGGGCAGAACCGGGGAGCTGTTTTTT
TRBJ1-2 | - | - | TRBV3-1/TRBV3-2 | CASSRIGGDYTF | TGTGCCAGCAGCCGAATTGGGGGCGACTACACCTTC
TRBJ1-6 | - | - | TRBV5-4 | CASGLIGWQGISPLHF | TGTGCCAGCGGTTTGATAGGATGGCAGGGTATTTCACCCCTCCACTTT
TRBJ2-5 | - | TRBD2 | TRBV15 | CATSRGLAGGLETQYF | TGTGCCACCAGCAGAGGACTAGCGGGGGGCTTGGAGACCCAGTACTTC
TRBJ2-3 | - | TRBD1 | TRBV5-1 | CASSLGDSSDTQYF | TGCGCCAGCAGCTTGGGGGACAGTTCAGATACGCAGTATTTT
TRBJ2-7 | - | - | TRBV28 | CASSFDNYEQYF | TGTGCCAGCAGTTTTGACAATTACGAGCAGTACTTC